These 21 T cell receptor beta chains were all obtained from the same sample, sequenced in a study of identical twins. TCRdb reprocessed the 5' RACE reads via MiXCR and lists one record per CDR3 protein. The sample lists around 480,000 distinct CDR3 sequences; approximately 14% were seen once. These data were likewise used in another study, on yellow fever vaccine responses in identical twins.

The sequenced sample consisted of CD4+ T cells sorted from blood. These receptor sequences come from a woman aged 18 to 35 in good health.

This chain's CDR3 is CSAFDPGLAGGGYTGELFF. The CDR3 DNA sequence: TGCAGTGCCTTTGATCCGGGACTAGCGGGAGGAGGATACACCGGGGAGCTGTTTTTT. The V and J genes are TRBV20-1 and TRBJ2-2; TRBD2 agrees at 15 bases. There are 19 residues in the CDR3. The germline V gene has CDR1 DFQATT and CDR2 SNEGSKA (reference sequence). V lost 6 bases and J lost 3; bases outside the gene matches: 14.

This clonotype was observed a handful of times. The chain links TRBV6-5 to TRBJ2-7; D is uncertain. V shed 0 bases and J shed 3 bases, with 9 bases lying between them. The CDR3 runs 14 residues. Germline V gives CDR1 MNHEY, CDR2 SVGAGI. Written as DNA, the CDR3 is TGTGCCAGCAGTTACTCCCTTAACCTCTACGAGCAGTACTTC. Translation gives CASSYSLNLYEQYF.

There are many counts of this clonotype. V usage is TRBV9 and J usage is TRBJ2-3, with D maybe TRBD1 (5 bases). Germline CDR1 reads SGDLS; CDR2 reads YYNGEE. The CDR3 covers 14 residues. V was shortened by 3 bases and J by 4 bases, with 12 bases between the two germline ends. CDR3 loop: CASSAFLGADTQYF. As DNA, the CDR3 is TGTGCCAGCAGCGCCTTTCTAGGGGCAGATACGCAGTATTTT.

In its sample, this clonotype was seen a few times. The chain carries TRBV6-5 and TRBJ1-2, with 8 bases that match TRBD1. The CDR3 has 15 residues. The germline V gene has CDR1 MNHEY and CDR2 SVGAGI. Unmatched junction bases numbered 3, after V lost 0 bases and J lost 3 bases. The chain's CDR3 is CASSYSTGEYYGYTF. The CDR3 bases are TGTGCCAGCAGTTACTCGACAGGGGAGTACTATGGCTACACCTTC.

The sample holds a few counts of this clonotype. The chain combines TRBV18 with TRBJ2-2; D call uncertain. In germline, CDR1 is KGHSH, CDR2 LQKENI. CDR3 size: 15 residues. V dropped 1 base and J dropped 0 bases, with 6 bases sitting between them. In DNA, the CDR3 is TGTGCCAGCTCACCACTACAGTCGAACACCGGGGAGCTGTTTTTT. Its translation: CASSPLQSNTGELFF. The whole variable domain, filled in from reference TRBV18 and TRBJ2-2, reads NAGVMQNPRHLVRRRGQEARLRCSPMKGHSHVYWYRQLPEEGLKFMVYLQKENIIDESGMPKERFSAEFPKEGPSILRIQQVVRGDSAAYFCASSPLQSNTGELFFGEGSRLTVL.

This clonotype was seen a few times. The chain is built from TRBV20-1 and TRBJ2-7; TRBD2 matches 11 bases. In germline, CDR1 is DFQATT, CDR2 SNEGSKA (reference sequence). The CDR3 totals 12 residues. V gave up 7 bases and J gave up 6 bases; unmatched junction bases: 5. The DNA of the CDR3 is TGCAGTGTACTAGCGGGAGTAGGCGAGCAGTACTTC. Translation gives CSVLAGVGEQYF.

This clonotype was counted between two and nine times. This rearrangement joins TRBV7-9 to TRBJ1-3, with D possibly being TRBD1 (6 bases). Germline V gene lookup returns CDR1 SEHNR and CDR2 FQNEAQ (reference sequence). There are 15 residues in the CDR3. The ends were cut back, 5 bases at V and 2 bases at J, with 13 bases in the middle. The DNA of the CDR3 is TGTGCCAGCAGCCCGATGAAGGGGGCTGGAAACACCATATATTTT. Its protein product is CASSPMKGAGNTIYF.

This clonotype has only a few counts. At one end the junction does not follow the germline gene, possibly because of a read error. The chain carries TRBV29-1 and TRBJ2-3; 10 bases agree with TRBD2. The CDR3 totals 15 residues. Germline V gene sequence: CDR1 SQVTM, CDR2 ANQGSEA. CDR3 region: CNVPPSGGNTDTQYF. CDR3 DNA: TGCAACGTTCCTCCTAGCGGGGGAAACACAGATACGCAGTATTTT.

In this sample, this clonotype turned up many times. DNA for the CDR3: TGTGCCAGCAGCTTGGCCGCCACAGATACGCAGTATTTT. Its protein is CASSLAATDTQYF. The chain joins TRBV5-6 to TRBJ2-3; D is uncertain. The CDR3 consists of 13 residues. The ends were cut back, 0 bases at V and 2 bases at J, with 4 bases in the middle. The germline gives CDR1 SGHDT, CDR2 YYEEEE.

This clonotype was counted a few times. The rearrangement uses TRBV24-1 and TRBJ2-7; D assignment may be TRBD1 or TRBD2 (5 bases each). Germline V gives CDR1 KGHDR, CDR2 SFDVKD. This CDR3 comprises 16 residues. Trimming cost V 3 bases and J 5 bases, with 19 bases left between them. DNA for the CDR3: TGTGCCACCAGTGATCCATCCCGGGACCTCATCAACGAGCAGTACTTC. It is translated as CATSDPSRDLINEQYF.

V is TRBV5-6 and J is TRBJ2-2; D gene ambiguous. Trimming shortened V by 2 bases and J by 8 bases, and 16 bases separated the two germline ends. Germline lookup yields CDR1 SGHDT and CDR2 YYEEEE. This CDR3 contains 15 residues. The CDR3 loop reads CASSLGPHKVGELFF. The CDR3, as DNA: TGTGCCAGCAGCTTAGGTCCACATAAGGTTGGGGAGCTGTTTTTT.

In this sample, this clonotype turned up a few times. Compared with germline, one end of the junction differs, possibly owing to a read error. The genes are TRBV7-7 and TRBJ2-3; the D is unclear. Germline-derived CDR1 and CDR2 are SSHAT and FNYEAQ (reference sequence). This CDR3 has 15 amino acids. CDR3 residues: CASSFGPSVTDTQYF. The CDR3 nucleotides are TGTGCTAGCAGCTTCGGACCAAGCGTCACAGATACGCAGTATTTT. Combining the CDR3 with reference TRBV7-7 and TRBJ2-3 gives the whole variable domain GAGVSQSPRYKVTKRGQDVTLRCDPISSHATLYWYQQALGQGPEFLTYFNYEAQPDKSGLPSDRFSAERPEGSISTLTIQRTEQRDSAMYRCASSFGPSVTDTQYFGPGTRLTVL.

This clonotype was found a few times. The V gene is TRBV20-1, the J gene TRBJ2-2, with D uncertain. From germline, CDR1 is DFQATT and CDR2 SNEGSKA (reference sequence). The V and J ends lost 6 bases and 6 bases respectively, with 23 bases between them. The CDR3 length is 16 residues. CDR3 bases: TGCAGTGCCCTTTCGGCTTGGGCCCTCCAACCCGGGGAGCTGTTTTTT. Translated: CSALSAWALQPGELFF.

This clonotype was found a few times. This chain joins TRBV30 and TRBJ2-6; 10 bases align to TRBD1. CDR1 and CDR2 from the germline V gene are GTSNPN and SVGIG (reference sequence). Trimming cost V 3 bases and J 0 bases; bases outside gene matches: 8. CDR3 length: 18 amino acids. The CDR3 nucleotides are TGTGCCTGGAGGACAGGGGACAGGGGACCCTCTGGGGCCAACGTCCTGACTTTC. Translated: CAWRTGDRGPSGANVLTF.

V usage is TRBV20-1 and J usage is TRBJ2-1; 7 positions match TRBD2. The germline gives CDR1 DFQATT, CDR2 SNEGSKA (reference sequence). The CDR3 is 15 residues long. V shed 6 bases, J shed 0 bases, and the junction held 8 bases outside the gene matches. CDR3 DNA: TGCAGTGCAACCCCCGGGGGGAGCTCCTACAATGAGCAGTTCTTC. This translates into CSATPGGSSYNEQFF.

The V gene is TRBV12-3 or TRBV12-4, the J gene TRBJ2-3, with 7 bases identical to TRBD2. V trimming: 3 bases; J trimming: 4 bases; junction bases outside the gene matches: 7. This CDR3 has 15 residues. CDR3 nucleotides: TGTGCCAGCAGTTTCCCGCGCGGGAGCTCAGATACGCAGTATTTT. Amino acids: CASSFPRGSSDTQYF.

The sample holds many counts of this clonotype. The rearrangement uses TRBV3-1 and TRBJ2-2, with 9 nucleotides matching TRBD2. V lost 4 bases, J lost 6 bases, and 6 bases stayed unmatched. Germline lookup yields CDR1 LGHDT and CDR2 YNNKEL (reference sequence). The CDR3 totals 15 residues. The CDR3 sequence: CASSRPSGMAGELFF. The CDR3, as DNA: TGTGCCAGCAGCCGGCCTAGCGGGATGGCCGGGGAGCTGTTTTTT.

The V and J genes are TRBV20-1 and TRBJ2-7; 10 bases line up with TRBD2. The junction had 7 bases not matched to a gene; V was cut back by 0 bases and J by 5 bases. The CDR3 extends over 15 amino acids. Germline V gives CDR1 DFQATT, CDR2 SNEGSKA (reference sequence). DNA for the CDR3: TGCAGTGCTAGAGACCCAGCGGGAGGGCCACACGAGCAGTACTTC. This translates into CSARDPAGGPHEQYF.

The chain has TRBV5-1 and TRBJ2-7; 12 nucleotides line up with TRBD2. CDR3 length equals 18 residues. Germline CDR1 and CDR2: SGHRS and YFSETQ. V shed 1 base and J 3 bases; nucleotides not matched to a gene: 11. CDR3 sequence: CASSLFGLAGGPNYEQYF. The CDR3 DNA reads as TGCGCCAGCAGCTTGTTCGGGCTAGCGGGAGGGCCTAACTACGAGCAGTACTTC. Looking up the rest from reference TRBV5-1 and TRBJ2-7 gives the full variable domain: KAGVTQTPRYLIKTRGQQVTLSCSPISGHRSVSWYQQTPGQGLQFLFEYFSETQRNKGNFPGRFSGRQFSNSRSEMNVSTLELGDSALYLCASSLFGLAGGPNYEQYFGPGTRLTVT.

The sample holds a few counts of this clonotype. This chain connects TRBV5-1 to TRBJ2-1, with D perhaps given as TRBD1 or TRBD2 (5 bases each). Germline CDR1 and CDR2: SGHRS and YFSETQ. Trimming left V 0 bases short and J 2 bases short, with 12 bases between. The CDR3 extends over 16 amino acids. In DNA, the CDR3 is TGCGCCAGCAGCTTGGACGGGACCTTGACCTACAATGAGCAGTTCTTC. It is translated as CASSLDGTLTYNEQFF.

Only a few counts were recorded for this clonotype. The rearrangement joins TRBV7-9 to TRBJ2-2; D is perhaps TRBD2 (5 bases). In germline, CDR1 is SEHNR, CDR2 FQNEAQ (reference sequence). V lost 1 base, J lost 1 base, and 10 bases lay in between. The CDR3 has 16 amino acids. CDR3 nucleotide sequence: TGTGCCAGCAGCTTAGAGGTCCGGGGGAACACCGGGGAGCTGTTTTTT. Protein product: CASSLEVRGNTGELFF.